A single count supports the clone carrying this T cell receptor beta chain. What it binds is unknown. The data were obtained in a study of T cell repertoires in aging, cancer and after chemotherapy. Study-level information: Approximately 8 million TCR reads were in the whole dataset.

Multiplex touch-down PCR with TRB-A/B primers amplified rearranged V-D-J TRB sequences. Each CDR3 protein is one row after TCRdb ran MiXCR on the multiplex PCR reads. The sample yields 9,900 or so distinct CDR3 sequences, around 25% seen once. Points from the study as a whole: Immunological memory after chemotherapy cannot be judged from the repertoire data. In cancer patients, declining TCR diversity with age involved lost richness and lost evenness. Compared with age-matched healthy donors, untreated hematological or solid cancer patients showed higher blood TCR clonality.

The CDR3 covers 14 residues. Germline loops: CDR1 MDHEN, CDR2 SYDVKM. Trimming pared 5 bases from V and 1 base from J, leaving 9 bases between. Peripheral blood genomic DNA, not sorted cells or RNA, was the template. The sample taken for sequencing was blood. This TCR came from a human donor in good health. The chain is built from TRBV28 and TRBJ1-5, with no clear D. In DNA form, the CDR3 reads TGTGCCAGCAGTCCAAACAGAAGCAATCAGCCCCAGCATTTT. As protein: CASSPNRSNQPQHF.